This TCR beta chain is from a study of beta chain features in type 1 diabetes. In regard to this clone: One junction end disagrees with the germline gene, perhaps due to a read error.

There are 19 residues in the CDR3. From germline, CDR1 is SEHNR and CDR2 FQNEAQ (reference sequence). The isolated RNA, all of it, was reverse transcribed, so expressed TCRB transcripts were what got sequenced. Some clones are missing from TCRdb's copy, which holds only in-frame ones; the method was immunoSEQ multiplex PCR. This sample yields hundreds of thousands of clones, of which about a sixth are seen a single time; 0.07% to 0.095% belongs to the top ten. This sequence originates from a man aged 18 to 30 in good health. The sample comprised naive CD4+ T cells from blood. This sequence joins TRBV7-9 and TRBJ1-2; D remains unclear. CDR3: CASRLAPGPRPTANYGYTF. In nucleotides, the CDR3 is TGTGCCAGCAGATTAGCGCCCGGGCCTCGACCAACAGCTAACTATGGCTACACCTTC.